This TCR beta chain came from a study of CD8 T cells in ankylosing spondylitis. Ten or more counts support this clonotype. Its antigen is undetermined. With molecular barcodes, quantitative 5'-RACE was used to make the TCR beta libraries. Via MiXCR, TCRdb re-called the 5' RACE reads, giving one row per CDR3 protein. The sample has 130,000 or so distinct CDR3 sequences, about 10% seen once; the top ten hold roughly 4.5%. CDR3 length equals 11 residues. Deletions cut 2 bases from V and 6 bases from J, with 2 bases between. CDR1 is DFQATT, CDR2 SNEGSKA, per germline (reference sequence). Regarding the study as a whole: From matched ankylosing spondylitis synovial fluid, disease-linked clones were reportedly recovered at significantly enriched levels. Some of these motif variants have turned up before, in reports on reactive arthritis synovial fluid and blood. Characteristic, it appeared, of ankylosing spondylitis blood was a TCR beta motif of several highly homologous variants.

Sequencing was done on a sample of blood, either unsorted or a sorted T cell fraction (not recorded which). The clonotype originates from a female donor with ankylosing spondylitis or in good health (not recorded which). This chain joins TRBV20-1 and TRBJ1-6; D ambiguous. CDR3 sequence: CSARFNSPLHF. The CDR3 DNA is TGCAGTGCTAGATTTAATTCACCCCTCCACTTT.